One T cell receptor (beta chain) is described in this entry. The antigen remains unidentified. Sequencing was performed with immunoSEQ multiplex PCR; in TCRdb, only in-frame clones are kept and a portion is missing. The table lists 70,000 to 85,000 clones, approximately 90% of them singletons. V lost 3 bases to trimming and J lost 1 base; unmatched junction nucleotides: 5. Germline CDR1 and CDR2: SGHVS and FQNEAQ. The CDR3 length is 15 residues. Cycle 7 day 1, cycle 4 day 1, and baseline were the timepoints at which blood was sampled. The source of the sample is a study of OX40 agonist ivuxolimab in advanced cancers. Study context: Every 2 weeks, patients got intravenous ivuxolimab at one of six dose levels (0.01-10 mg/kg).

Findings of the study overall: Low normalized T-cell clonal expansion was additionally recorded for some nonresponders.

The rearrangement joins TRBV7-8 to TRBJ1-1; 7 bases align to TRBD1. The sample in question was CD4+ or CD8+ T cells sorted from blood, obtained in a trial of the OX40 agonist ivuxolimab. This clonotype was sampled from an adult with an advanced solid tumor such as melanoma, head and neck, liver or kidney cancer. The CDR3 DNA follows: TGTGCCAGCAGCTTTCGACAGGGACAGAACACTGAAGCTTTCTTT. This sequence encodes CASSFRQGQNTEAFF.